This T cell receptor beta chain was profiled in a study of cytomegalovirus exposure and HLA in healthy donors (dated by TCRdb to between 2016 and 2019). Turning to the overall study: An earlier analysis of roughly 500 of the donors reported about 280 Gb of sequence data and around 100 million unique TCR beta sequences obtained from about 179 million T cells. Class I and class II HLA loci were covered by the typing at four-digit resolution. In addition to the first cohort of roughly 670 subjects, a separate validation cohort of 120 different subjects was used. The aim of the study was to test whether cataloging public T cell receptors could identify signatures of past pathogen exposure. Roughly five DR-DQ haplotypes were handled as single units for association and clustering because linkage in the cohort was strong. Every discovery cohort repertoire had been produced on one sequencing platform. Rather than drawing on any new phenotypic data, the later analysis identified candidate immune exposures from TCR beta sequences and the way those sequences occurred across donors. To predict cytomegalovirus infection status, the study brought together high-throughput TCR immunosequencing, statistical association of individual TCRs with disease status, and machine learning. A later analysis re-analyzed previously published TCR beta repertoires from several hundred donors and added high-resolution HLA genotyping to study TCR occurrence patterns. An earlier analysis of around 640 of the donors used high-throughput TCR beta sequencing to judge whether each TCR beta V gene segment behaved as functional or pseudogenic. Typing coverage varied by locus: roughly 620-640 donors for A, B, C, DRB1 and DQB1; roughly 500 for DQA1; about 590 for DPA1; more than 450 for DPB1. Of the 300 to 400 genotyped donors, approximately 83% fell in the genetic ancestry cluster associated with self-reported Caucasian donors. In a later genetic analysis, genome-wide SNP genotypes for about 60% of the 666 donors were used, and that subset was treated as a discovery cohort. Around 320 gigabases of sequencing data and approximately 84 million unique TCR sequences were included in an early release covering 550 to 650 HLA-typed donors. Donor age, sex, ethnicity and CMV serostatus were compiled alongside the repertoire data. Among about 400 genotyped donors of the cohort, an average of around 250,000 unique TCR beta nucleotide sequences was sequenced per donor, of which 15% to 20% were non-productive. The T cell repertoires of 670 or so subjects were profiled by immunosequencing and related to cytomegalovirus serostatus.

Points on this clone: Which antigen it targets is not known. No per-base quality is available; no much larger clone lies one base away.

Library construction relied on the immunoSEQ multiplex PCR assay. The multiplex PCR relied on a mix of 60 forward primers for TCR Vbeta segments and 13 reverse primers for TCR Jbeta segments. The CDR3 region of rearranged TCR beta genes was amplified from genomic DNA with a multiplex PCR assay. Amplified TCR beta libraries were sequenced as 87-base-pair reads on the Illumina HiSeq System. The authors' analysis ran thus. A later analysis tallied around 87 million unique TCR beta chains across the 666 repertoires, and approximately 9.9 million of those chains were shared by two or more donors. A nearest-neighbor algorithm error-corrected the raw reads and collapsed the reads into unique sequences, merging closely related sequences to remove PCR and sequencing errors. To assign V, D and J gene segments, CDR3 sequences were aligned to IMGT reference sequences. Each retained sequence needed at least a six-nucleotide match to both a V gene segment and a J gene segment. A rearrangement counted as productive if the CDR3 had no stop codons and remained in frame with V and J, and every other rearrangement counted as non-productive. CDR3 was defined according to IMGT convention as the region running from the second conserved V-encoded cysteine to the conserved J-encoded phenylalanine. Sequences without an unambiguous match to a single V gene segment were excluded from the earlier analysis of about 640 of the donors. An earlier analysis of some 500 of the donors classified V segments as functional when productive rearrangements were above 56.7% and as segregating when the standard deviation between donors was above 5%. A statistical classification framework was developed to diagnose cytomegalovirus status using the catalog of TCR beta chain sequences. In a later analysis, V and J genes were assigned by comparing TCR nucleotide sequences against IMGT/GENE-DB human TR gene sequences. In a later analysis, CDR3 sequences and most-parsimonious VDJ recombination scenarios were assigned using the TCRdist pipeline. A later analysis defined each TCR beta chain by its CDR3 amino acid sequence plus V-gene family, and excluded reads lacking a unique V-gene family. A later analysis removed 592 highly shared, low-generation-probability nucleotide sequences to deal with suspected cross-contamination and a sequencing artifact. In a later analysis, a clonal expansion index was calculated for each public chain from normalized within-repertoire ranks of inferred template counts. A later analysis computed generation probabilities with a VDJ recombination model fitted to out-of-frame rearrangements, and checked the results against IGoR. In a later analysis, TCR-TCR, TCR-HLA and TCR-CMV co-occurrence was scored with hypergeometric tests, and a repertoire-size bias correction was applied to TCR pairs. To estimate false discovery rates, a later analysis permuted the HLA or CMV assignments 20 times. In a later analysis, co-occurring TCRs were grouped with DBSCAN, and TCRdist sequence similarity was added when clustering was performed within HLA-allele-positive subsets. Repertoires with fewer than 30,000 or more than 120,000 public chains were left out of co-occurrence clustering, as were four to six repertoires with anomalous nucleotide sharing. Not all clones reach the TCRdb copy of this immuneACCESS table, which keeps in-frame sequences only. Checked studies attribute under half of the gap to unresolved V genes and leave the rest unexplained. V and J calls plus clone size are reproduced from that table; the DNA served to infer D and trimming. In this sample the table shows some 130,000 clones, 70% to 80% of which occur a single time. The ten biggest clones cover approximately 2% of the sample.

What the authors observed across the whole study: In a later genetic analysis, a missense DCLRE1C variant was associated with V-gene and J-gene trimming of TCR beta chains, and the association was replicated in an independent cohort. CMV serostatus was the only immune exposure information available for the cohort. In an earlier analysis of roughly 500 of the donors, most TCR beta V segments appeared in productive rearrangements about 87% or about 30% of the time, broadly matching IMGT annotations. A later analysis found that HLA-associated TCR beta chains were more clonally expanded and had lower generation probabilities than equally common non-associated chains. The classifier was reported to diagnose cytomegalovirus status with high specificity and sensitivity in both the original and validation cohorts. Most TCR sequences were observed very rarely across donors, whereas some public TCRs were present in many individuals. It was suggested by the authors that the approach could potentially be generalized to other disease states and immunological phenotypes. Sequencing depth was assumed to be roughly uniform across donors in the presence/absence analyses, though that assumption may not hold. In a later genetic analysis, fewer N-insertions in productive TCRs were reported among donors in an Asian-associated ancestry cluster than the roughly 670-donor mean. Seventeen rarely observed V segments, including chromosome 9 orphons, were excluded from the earlier analysis of almost 600 of the donors because counts were too low. According to a later analysis, parvovirus B19, influenza, CMV and Epstein-Barr virus appeared linked to several top co-occurrence clusters. Because some donors lacked HLA typing at each locus, the association tests relied only on the typed subset. In this cohort, only TCR beta chains were sequenced, and detectable features were limited by the absence of alpha or paired-chain data. The study listed 164 TCR beta chains as associated with cytomegalovirus. A later analysis found that TCR association rates varied across HLA loci, with DRB1 alleles showing the most associated TCRs and HLA-C alleles the fewest. A cluster of highly shared sequence variants was judged likely to represent a technical artifact of the sequencing pipeline. A few of the identified cytomegalovirus-associated TCR beta chains were confirmed in vitro to be specific for cytomegalovirus antigens. A further reported finding was that TCR beta sequences accurately predicted the HLA-A and HLA-B alleles for most subjects in the first cohort. When HLA alleles, especially DR and DQ, strongly co-occurred, TCR associations were difficult to assign to individual alleles. Correlated functional status among segregating V segments might be attributable to linkage disequilibrium, but an unknown experimental factor could not be ruled out. The 87-base-pair reads could not distinguish some IMGT-functional V segments, including TRBV6-2 and TRBV6-3, so those segments were excluded. In a later analysis, around 15,000 TCR beta sequences were associated with specific HLA alleles at a false discovery rate of 0.05. In a later analysis, most CMV-associated TCR beta chains were found to appear HLA-restricted, with HLA associations seemingly driven largely by CMV exposure.

The cohort was made up of approximately 670 healthy bone marrow donors. All cohort members were sampled while nominally healthy, although unrecorded immune exposures were likely present. The donor was CMV seronegative and was included in the group of over 300 seronegative cohort members. A peripheral blood sample was collected from each donor, and TCR beta sequencing was performed on peripheral blood mononuclear cells. Genomic DNA extraction from the blood cell samples was performed with the Qiagen DNeasy Blood Extraction Kit. At the junction V is shortened by 6 bases and J by 7 bases; bases outside the gene matches: 12. Looking up the germline V gene yields CDR1 SGHNT and CDR2 YENEEA. Including the terminal cysteine and phenylalanine, the CDR3 comprises 15 residues. Only the CDR3 part of the read is kept: 45 bases, read in frame from the first base.

The sequenced sample consisted of PBMCs. This receptor was taken from a man aged 30-40 years in good health and CMV-seronegative. The V gene is TRBV11-3 and the J gene is TRBJ1-5; 7 bases in the junction line up with TRBD1. Here the CDR3 is given as CASSCGWGQWQPQHF. The DNA is TGTGCCAGCAGTTGTGGTTGGGGACAGTGGCAGCCCCAGCATTTT.